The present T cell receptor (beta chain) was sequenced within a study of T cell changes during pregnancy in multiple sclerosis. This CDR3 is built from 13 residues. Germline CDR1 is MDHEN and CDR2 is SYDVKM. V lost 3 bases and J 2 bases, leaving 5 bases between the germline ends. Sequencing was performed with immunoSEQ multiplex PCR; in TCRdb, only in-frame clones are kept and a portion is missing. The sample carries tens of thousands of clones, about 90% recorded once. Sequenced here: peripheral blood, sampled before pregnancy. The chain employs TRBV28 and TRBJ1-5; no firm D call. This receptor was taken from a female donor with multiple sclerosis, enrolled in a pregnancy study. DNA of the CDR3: TGTGCCAGCAGTTTGTTAGGCAATCAGCCCCAGCATTTT. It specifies CASSLLGNQPQHF.